The 30 T cell receptor beta chains below come from one sample, sequenced in a study of shared clonotypes between healthy human individuals. Libraries were prepared by immunoSEQ multiplex PCR; TCRdb keeps only in-frame clonotypes and omits some of them. The sample includes 1,500,000 or so clones, more than 95% seen only once; the top ten take roughly 1.2%. Sequenced material: naive CD4+ T cells sorted from blood. Subset given: CD45RA+ positively selected. The receptors were sampled from a man aged 25 to 40 in good health.

The genes are TRBV6-5 and TRBJ2-7; 10 nucleotides align to TRBD1. The J segment lost 3 bases and the V segment lost 5 bases, leaving 7 bases of the junction unmatched. Per the germline V gene, CDR1 is MNHEY and CDR2 is SVGAGI. The CDR3 is 15 residues long. CDR3 sequence reads: CASSHRDRGIYEQYF. The DNA for the CDR3 is TGTGCCAGCAGTCACCGGGACAGGGGAATCTACGAGCAGTACTTC.

The V gene is TRBV7-2, the J gene TRBJ2-3; D might be TRBD1 (6 bases). From germline, CDR1 is SGHTA and CDR2 FQGNSA. This CDR3 is built from 15 residues. With 3 bases removed from V and 5 bases from J, the gap between germline ends came to 15 bases. CDR3 sequence: CASSFLGALRDTQYF. The DNA for the CDR3 is TGTGCCAGCAGCTTCCTGGGGGCATTACGAGATACGCAGTATTTT.

The chain recombines TRBV28 with TRBJ1-4, with D possibly TRBD1 on 5 matching bases. The CDR3 sequence is 14 residues long. The V end lost 5 bases, the J end lost 7 bases, and 14 bases lay between the germline ends. The germline V gene has CDR1 MDHEN and CDR2 SYDVKM. DNA for the CDR3: TGTGCCAGCAGTCCTCCAGGGTTGGGTGAAAAACTGTTTTTT. Translated, it gives CASSPPGLGEKLFF.

The CDR3 bases are TGTGCCAGCAGCTGGGGTCAGTACGAGCAGTACTTC. Its protein product is CASSWGQYEQYF. The V and J genes are TRBV5-6 and TRBJ2-7; D is uncertain. The germline gives CDR1 SGHDT, CDR2 YYEEEE. The CDR3 spans 12 residues. V was shortened by 3 bases and J by 4 bases, with 8 bases between the two germline ends.

The V gene is TRBV5-1, the J gene TRBJ2-3; TRBD1 is a possible D gene (6 bases). Germline V lookup: CDR1 SGHRS, CDR2 YFSETQ. V gave up 4 bases and J gave up 3 bases, with 18 bases separating them. The CDR3 contains 16 residues. In DNA, the CDR3 is TGCGCCAGCAGCCCAGGGGATGGGGTGTATACAGATACGCAGTATTTT. Its translation: CASSPGDGVYTDTQYF.

The chain joins TRBV1 to TRBJ2-2; the D call of TRBD2 is as the table states it, not checked on the DNA. TRBV1 is tagged as a pseudogene. The CDR3 spans 16 residues. The CDR3 region is CTSSPHLAGGPGELFF. The CDR3 DNA follows: TGCACCAGCAGCCCTCATCTCGCGGGAGGTCCCGGGGAGCTGTTTTTT.

V usage is TRBV2 and J usage is TRBJ2-2; TRBD2 agrees at 7 bases. CDR1 and CDR2 from the germline V gene are SNHLY and FYNNEI. The trim removed 6 bases at V and 8 bases at J, leaving 12 bases unmatched. This CDR3 contains 15 residues. The CDR3 spells CASRNRTGLVGELFF. CDR3 DNA: TGTGCCAGCAGGAACCGGACCGGACTAGTGGGGGAGCTGTTTTTT.

This clone was seen a single time. The sample has other DNA sequences that encode this CDR3 too. The chain couples TRBV11-2 to TRBJ2-5; D is unresolved. Trimming took off 3 bases at V and 1 base at J, with 12 bases between the two ends. CDR3 length: 15 residues. Germline V gives CDR1 SGHAT, CDR2 FQNNGV. The DNA of the CDR3 is TGTGCCAGCAGCTTGGACGGAAGGCCCCAAGAGACCCAGTACTTC. Its translation is CASSLDGRPQETQYF.

CDR3 DNA sequence: TGTGCCAGCAGTTATCGTCCGGAAAAGAACACTGAAGCTTTCTTT. Translating gives CASSYRPEKNTEAFF. The chain couples TRBV6-6 to TRBJ1-1; no firm D call. Trimming took off 3 bases at V and 1 base at J, with 12 bases between the two ends. The CDR3 extends over 15 amino acids. Germline V CDR1 and CDR2: MNHNY, SVGAGI (reference sequence).

The rearrangement joins TRBV14 to TRBJ2-6, with no clear D. V was clipped by 3 bases and J by 4 bases, with 10 bases between them. The CDR3 runs to 15 residues. CDR1 and CDR2 (germline): SGHDN, FVKESK. CDR3 loop: CASSHRASGANVLTF. The CDR3 region has the DNA TGTGCCAGCAGCCACCGGGCGTCAGGGGCCAACGTCCTGACTTTC. The variable domain in full, completed from reference TRBV14 and TRBJ2-6, reads EAGVTQFPSHSVIEKGQTVTLRCDPISGHDNLYWYRRVMGKEIKFLLHFVKESKQDESGMPNNRFLAERTGGTYSTLKVQPAELEDSGVYFCASSHRASGANVLTFGAGSRLTVL.

CDR3: CASSPGGVHEQYF. The CDR3 region has the DNA TGTGCCAGCAGCCCAGGAGGGGTCCACGAGCAGTACTTC. The genes are TRBV4-2 and TRBJ2-7, with D possibly being TRBD2 (6 bases). This CDR3 spans 13 amino acids. Germline V gives CDR1 LGHNA, CDR2 YNFKEQ. The V end lost 4 bases, the J end lost 5 bases, and 12 bases lay between the germline ends.

Worth noting for this clone: This sample includes further DNA sequences coding for the same CDR3. The genes are TRBV5-4 and TRBJ2-5; 10 bases fit TRBD2. CDR3 length: 14 residues. Germline CDR1 is SGHNT and CDR2 is YYREEE (reference sequence). Germline trimming cut 3 bases from V and 3 bases from J; bases unmatched to any gene: 2. The CDR3, as DNA: TGTGCCAGCAGCTCCGGACTAGCGGAAGAGACCCAGTACTTC. It codes for CASSSGLAEETQYF.

The rearrangement uses TRBV19 and TRBJ1-4, with D possibly matching TRBD1 (5 bases). CDR3 length: 17 amino acids. V lost 3 bases, J lost 3 bases, and 17 bases lay in between. CDR1 is LNHDA, CDR2 SQIVND, per germline (reference sequence). The CDR3 loop reads CASSITSRGNANEKLFF. The CDR3 nucleotides read TGTGCCAGTAGTATCACGTCAAGGGGAAATGCTAATGAAAAACTGTTTTTT.

J is TRBJ1-5 and V is TRBV10-2; D is possibly TRBD1 (6 bases). CDR3 length: 15 residues. Germline CDR1 is WSHSY and CDR2 is SAAADI. Trimming took 0 bases from V and 4 from J, leaving 10 bases between them. The CDR3 nucleotides read TGCGCCAGCAGTGAGTCGGGGGGCTTAAATCAGCCCCAGCATTTT. Its translation: CASSESGGLNQPQHF.

The CDR3 DNA reads as TGTGCCAGCAGCTCCGGGACAACTGGCTACACCTTC. Translated, it gives CASSSGTTGYTF. The rearrangement joins TRBV11-2 to TRBJ1-2, with D possibly being TRBD1 (6 bases). Trimming pared 4 bases from V and 7 bases from J, leaving 10 bases between. The CDR3 totals 12 residues. Germline assignment: CDR1 SGHAT and CDR2 FQNNGV.

The chain combines TRBV27 with TRBJ2-5; D might be TRBD1 (6 bases). Germline CDR1 reads MNHEY; CDR2 reads SMNVEV (reference sequence). V was shortened by 4 bases and J by 5 bases, with 17 bases between the two germline ends. The CDR3 sequence is 15 residues long. The CDR3 here is CASSWTGGGWETQYF. DNA of the CDR3: TGTGCCAGCAGTTGGACTGGGGGCGGTTGGGAGACCCAGTACTTC.

This chain uses TRBV15 with TRBJ2-7, with D possibly matching TRBD1 (6 bases). CDR1 LNHNV and CDR2 YYDKDF come from the germline V gene (reference sequence). The CDR3 is made up of 15 amino acids. V shed 9 bases and J shed 4 bases, with 22 bases lying between them. The CDR3 is CATGTRERGGYEQYF. The CDR3 DNA reads as TGTGCCACGGGAACGAGGGAGCGAGGGGGTTACGAGCAGTACTTC.

This clone was detected a few times. The chain has TRBV6-1 and TRBJ1-5; maybe TRBD1 (6 bases). This CDR3 region has 17 residues. The germline V and J ends were trimmed by 2 bases and 4 bases, with 18 bases remaining between them. Per the germline V gene, CDR1 is MNHNS and CDR2 is SASEGT. The CDR3 DNA follows: TGTGCCAGCAGTGAACTACAGGGCGGGGGTTTTAATCAGCCCCAGCATTTT. This gives the protein CASSELQGGGFNQPQHF.

CDR3 protein: CASSLLDRQTTDTQYF. The CDR3 DNA is TGTGCCAGCAGCTTGTTGGACAGGCAAACGACAGATACGCAGTATTTT. The gene calls are TRBV5-5 and TRBJ2-3; TRBD1 matches 7 bases. The CDR3 runs 16 residues. Germline V gives CDR1 SGHKS, CDR2 YYEKEE (reference sequence). Trimming cost V 1 base and J 3 bases; bases outside gene matches: 8.

The CDR3 spells CASSELATGAPPDTQYF. The CDR3 region has the DNA TGTGCCAGCAGTGAGCTCGCAACGGGAGCCCCCCCAGATACGCAGTATTTT. The rearrangement joins TRBV25-1 to TRBJ2-3; maybe TRBD2 (6 bases). This CDR3 has 17 residues. CDR1 and CDR2 from the germline V gene are MGHDK and SYGVNS. V lost 3 bases and J 4 bases, leaving 20 bases between the germline ends.

J is TRBJ2-3 and V is TRBV30, with 7 bases identical to TRBD2. This CDR3 has 18 amino acids. V lost 0 bases to trimming and J lost 3 bases; unmatched junction nucleotides: 15. The germline CDR1 and CDR2 sequences are GTSNPN and SVGIG (reference sequence). As DNA, the CDR3 is TGTGCCTGGAGTGTACCCTGGCGGGGAGGGCCTTCTACAGATACGCAGTATTTT. Its translation: CAWSVPWRGGPSTDTQYF.

This chain uses TRBV5-5 with TRBJ2-1, with TRBD2 identical over 12 bases. The germline V gene has CDR1 SGHKS and CDR2 YYEKEE (reference sequence). J was trimmed by 5 bases and V by 3 bases; bases with no gene match: 6. The CDR3 is 16 residues long. The CDR3 loop reads CASSWEASGRDNEQFF. CDR3 nucleotides: TGTGCCAGCAGCTGGGAGGCTAGCGGGAGGGACAATGAGCAGTTCTTC.

This sequence joins TRBV5-1 and TRBJ1-1; D is possibly TRBD1 (6 bases). This CDR3 has 14 amino acids. V was trimmed by 3 bases and J by 4 bases, leaving 13 bases between them. Germline CDR1 is SGHRS and CDR2 is YFSETQ. The CDR3 protein is CASSSNRESTEAFF. CDR3 coding DNA: TGCGCCAGCAGCTCTAACAGGGAGTCCACTGAAGCTTTCTTT.

V usage is TRBV30 and J usage is TRBJ2-7; D might be TRBD1 (6 bases). V dropped 5 bases and J dropped 4 bases, with 9 bases sitting between them. Per germline, CDR1 GTSNPN and CDR2 SVGIG (reference sequence). CDR3 length equals 11 residues. The CDR3 here is CAWAGVYEQYF. The CDR3 DNA is TGTGCCTGGGCAGGGGTGTACGAGCAGTACTTC.

The J gene is TRBJ2-7, the V gene TRBV7-2; D uncertain. The CDR3 has 14 residues. Germline V lookup: CDR1 SGHTA, CDR2 FQGNSA. V was cut by 0 bases and J by 1 base, with 7 bases left in between. CDR3 region: CASSLAYRSYEQYF. The CDR3 DNA is TGTGCCAGCAGCTTAGCCTATCGATCCTACGAGCAGTACTTC.

The chain employs TRBV11-3 and TRBJ2-1, with 14 positions matching TRBD2. The CDR3 totals 16 residues. V was pared by 4 bases and J by 8 bases, with 7 bases of the junction left unmatched. Germline values: CDR1 SGHNT, CDR2 YENEEA. Here the CDR3 DNA reads TGTGCCAGCAGCTCAGGGACTAGCGGGAGTGAGGATGAGCAGTTCTTC. Protein product: CASSSGTSGSEDEQFF. The full variable domain, in which reference TRBV11-3 and TRBJ2-1 provide the parts outside the CDR3, is EAGVVQSPRYKIIEKKQPVAFWCNPISGHNTLYWYLQNLGQGPELLIRYENEEAVDDSQLPKDRFSAERLKGVDSTLKIQPAELGDSAVYLCASSSGTSGSEDEQFFGPGTRLTVL.

The chain is built from TRBV9 and TRBJ2-2; D not certain. CDR3 length: 15 amino acids. The germline gives CDR1 SGDLS, CDR2 YYNGEE. The ends were cut back, 5 bases at V and 1 base at J, with 12 bases in the middle. CDR3: CASSEGLLNTGELFF. CDR3 DNA sequence: TGTGCCAGCAGTGAAGGCCTTCTGAACACCGGGGAGCTGTTTTTT.

This sequence joins TRBV19 and TRBJ2-5, with D maybe TRBD2 (5 bases). Trimming shortened V by 4 bases and J by 3 bases, and 18 bases separated the two germline ends. Germline CDR1 and CDR2: LNHDA and SQIVND (reference sequence). The CDR3 runs to 16 residues. CDR3 protein: CASSKGSGSGEETQYF. CDR3 coding DNA: TGTGCCAGTAGTAAAGGGTCGGGATCTGGGGAAGAGACCCAGTACTTC. The whole variable domain, remainder taken from reference TRBV19 and TRBJ2-5, is DGGITQSPKYLFRKEGQNVTLSCEQNLNHDAMYWYRQDPGQGLRLIYYSQIVNDFQKGDIAEGYSVSREKKESFPLTVTSAQKNPTAFYLCASSKGSGSGEETQYFGPGTRLLVL.

This chain joins TRBV7-6 and TRBJ2-1; 7 bases align to TRBD1. V dropped 4 bases and J dropped 8; count of bases not matched to a gene: 11. Looked up from germline, CDR1 is SGHVS and CDR2 is FNYEAQ. The CDR3 is 15 residues long. As DNA, the CDR3 is TGTGCCAGCAGCTATAACATACAGGGGCTGGATGAGCAGTTCTTC. This gives the protein CASSYNIQGLDEQFF.

V usage is TRBV5-6 and J usage is TRBJ2-3, with D possibly called TRBD1 or TRBD2 (5 bases each). Germline V lookup: CDR1 SGHDT, CDR2 YYEEEE. V gave up 1 base and J gave up 4 bases, with 10 bases separating them. The CDR3 has 14 residues. The CDR3 loop is CASSLRQGADTQYF. The CDR3 DNA reads as TGTGCCAGCAGCTTGAGGCAGGGAGCAGATACGCAGTATTTT. The full variable domain, its missing parts supplied by reference TRBV5-6 and TRBJ2-3, is DAGVTQSPTHLIKTRGQQVTLRCSPKSGHDTVSWYQQALGQGPQFIFQYYEEEERQRGNFPDRFSGHQFPNYSSELNVNALLLGDSALYLCASSLRQGADTQYFGPGTRLTVL.